A single sample gave rise to the 22 T cell receptor beta chains below, sequenced in a study of T cell changes during pregnancy in multiple sclerosis. The protocol was immunoSEQ multiplex PCR, while the TCRdb copy is restricted to in-frame clones and leaves out a portion. The profile shows 60,000 to 75,000 clones, around 92% of them singletons. The starting material was peripheral blood, obtained after pregnancy. These receptors were taken from a female donor with multiple sclerosis, enrolled in a pregnancy study.

V gene TRBV10-3 combines with J gene TRBJ1-3, with D unclear. Deletions cut 0 bases from V and 3 bases from J, with 6 bases between. Germline V CDR1 and CDR2: ENHRY, SYGVKD. The CDR3 totals 14 residues. DNA of the CDR3: TGTGCCATCAGTGAGTCGAGCCTTGGAAACACCATATATTTT. Encoded protein: CAISESSLGNTIYF.

This chain joins TRBV9 and TRBJ1-1, with D unresolved. The length of the CDR3 is 13 residues. V gave up 4 bases and J gave up 0 bases, with 7 bases separating them. Germline V gene lookup returns CDR1 SGDLS and CDR2 YYNGEE. Written as DNA, the CDR3 is TGTGCCAGCAGCCTGTACATGAACACTGAAGCTTTCTTT. Its protein is CASSLYMNTEAFF.

The rearrangement joins TRBV27 to TRBJ2-3; 7 bases match TRBD2. This CDR3 spans 18 amino acids. In germline, CDR1 is MNHEY, CDR2 SMNVEV (reference sequence). Trimming removed 0 bases from V and 0 bases from J; junction bases left unmatched: 9. In DNA form, the CDR3 reads TGTGCCAGCAGTTTATCGAACCTAGCGGAAGCTAGCACAGATACGCAGTATTTT. It translates to CASSLSNLAEASTDTQYF.

The chain carries TRBV5-1 and TRBJ2-3; D may be TRBD2 (5 bases). The ends were cut back, 0 bases at V and 2 bases at J, with 10 bases in the middle. This CDR3 is built from 15 residues. CDR1 and CDR2 from the germline V gene are SGHRS and YFSETQ. The CDR3 is CASSLAGENTDTQYF. DNA of the CDR3: TGCGCCAGCAGCTTGGCCGGGGAGAACACAGATACGCAGTATTTT.

The rearrangement links TRBV5-1 to TRBJ2-3, with 10 bases aligning to TRBD2. The CDR3 is 15 amino acids. V lost 5 bases to trimming and J lost 0 bases; unmatched junction nucleotides: 3. Germline-derived CDR1 and CDR2 are SGHRS and YFSETQ. CDR3 loop: CASRTTSGSTDTQYF. CDR3 bases: TGCGCCAGCAGAACGACTAGCGGGAGCACAGATACGCAGTATTTT.

The rearrangement links TRBV12-5 to TRBJ1-1; the match to TRBD1 covers 9 bases. Germline V gives CDR1 LGHNT, CDR2 FRNRAP. The V gene end was trimmed by 6 bases and the J gene end by 5 bases; junction bases not matched to a gene: 10. CDR3 length: 15 amino acids. The CDR3 region has the DNA TGTGCTAGTGGCCCGAAGGACAGGGGAACGACTGAAGCTTTCTTT. Translation gives CASGPKDRGTTEAFF. The full variable domain, its missing parts supplied by reference TRBV12-5 and TRBJ1-1, is DARVTQTPRHKVTEMGQEVTMRCQPILGHNTVFWYRQTMMQGLELLAYFRNRAPLDDSGMPKDRFSAEMPDATLATLKIQPSEPRDSAVYFCASGPKDRGTTEAFFGQGTRLTVV.

This chain uses TRBV29-1 with TRBJ2-3, with 14 bases aligning to TRBD2. V lost 4 bases and J lost 1; bases outside the gene matches: 1. The CDR3 is 15 residues long. Germline V gives CDR1 SQVTM, CDR2 ANQGSEA. Here the CDR3 reads CSVVGLAGGTDTQYF. The CDR3, as DNA: TGCAGCGTTGTGGGACTAGCGGGAGGCACAGATACGCAGTATTTT.

The chain uses TRBV29-1 and TRBJ2-3; 10 bases fit TRBD2. This CDR3 is built from 14 residues. Germline lookup yields CDR1 SQVTM and CDR2 ANQGSEA. Trimming removed 5 bases from V and 3 bases from J; junction bases left unmatched: 5. CDR3 sequence (DNA): TGCAGCGTTCGGGCTAGCGGGAGTACAGATACGCAGTATTTT. Translated: CSVRASGSTDTQYF.

The rearrangement uses TRBV5-1 and TRBJ2-7; D might be TRBD1 (6 bases). The CDR3 is 14 amino acids. The germline V and J ends were trimmed by 1 base and 7 bases, with 15 bases remaining between them. Germline V gives CDR1 SGHRS, CDR2 YFSETQ. In DNA form, the CDR3 reads TGCGCCAGCAGCTTGTCACTACAGGGCGAGGAGCAGTACTTC. This encodes CASSLSLQGEEQYF.

DNA of the CDR3: TGTGCCTGGAGTCAGAGGGAGGGCCCTCATAAGCAGTACTTC. Translated, it gives CAWSQREGPHKQYF. The V call is TRBV30, the J call TRBJ2-7; 7 bases map to TRBD2. With 2 bases clipped from V and 8 bases from J, the junction kept 12 bases outside the gene matches. Germline loops: CDR1 GTSNPN, CDR2 SVGIG (reference sequence). The length of the CDR3 is 14 residues.

J is TRBJ2-1 and V is TRBV11-1, with TRBD2 identical over 13 bases. CDR1 is SGHAT, CDR2 FQDESV, per germline (reference sequence). The CDR3 runs to 17 residues. Losses at the gene ends were 3 bases for V and 9 bases for J; bases not matched to a gene: 11. This CDR3 is CASSFAPGLAGLGEQFF. The CDR3 region has the DNA TGTGCCAGCAGCTTCGCACCGGGACTAGCGGGATTGGGTGAGCAGTTCTTC.

The chain recombines TRBV19 with TRBJ2-1, with D perhaps matching TRBD2 (6 bases). CDR3 size: 15 residues. V gave up 10 bases and J gave up 4 bases, with 20 bases separating them. The germline gives CDR1 LNHDA, CDR2 SQIVND (reference sequence). CDR3: CATSGLEGVYNEQFF. CDR3 nucleotides: TGTGCCACATCAGGGTTGGAGGGCGTATACAATGAGCAGTTCTTC.

This rearrangement joins TRBV2 to TRBJ1-5; D is undetermined. Trimming took 1 base from V and 6 from J, leaving 10 bases between them. Germline values: CDR1 SNHLY, CDR2 FYNNEI. The CDR3 loop spans 14 amino acids. CDR3 nucleotide sequence: TGTGCCAGCAGTGAAGGGCAGAATTTTCAGCCCCAGCATTTT. It specifies CASSEGQNFQPQHF.

This chain connects TRBV7-2 to TRBJ2-1; the D gene is possibly TRBD2 (5 bases). Germline V gives CDR1 SGHTA, CDR2 FQGNSA. Trimming took off 5 bases at V and 0 bases at J, with 11 bases between the two ends. CDR3 length: 15 amino acids. CDR3 sequence (DNA): TGTGCCAGCAGCCCCCGGGGAAGCTCCTACAATGAGCAGTTCTTC. It is translated as CASSPRGSSYNEQFF.

V gene TRBV19 combines with J gene TRBJ2-7, with 10 bases matching TRBD2. V trimming: 6 bases; J trimming: 0 bases; junction bases outside the gene matches: 8. CDR1 is LNHDA, CDR2 SQIVND, per germline (reference sequence). The CDR3 covers 16 residues. CDR3: CASRQELAGTSYEQYF. CDR3 nucleotides: TGTGCCAGTAGACAGGAACTAGCGGGAACCTCCTACGAGCAGTACTTC.

The chain joins TRBV19 to TRBJ2-2; TRBD2 agrees at 9 bases. This CDR3 contains 15 residues. Germline CDR1 LNHDA, CDR2 SQIVND (reference sequence). CDR3 nucleotide sequence: TGTGTCAGCTCCGCGATAGCGGGAGTGGCCGGGGAGCTGTTTTTT. Translating it yields CVSSAIAGVAGELFF.

CDR3 sequence (DNA): TGCGCCAGCAGCCAAGATCCAGAGGGCATCGGTTTGAACACTGAAGCTTTCTTT. This sequence encodes CASSQDPEGIGLNTEAFF. The chain couples TRBV4-3 to TRBJ1-1; D call uncertain. Per the germline V gene, CDR1 is LGHNA and CDR2 is YSLEER. The CDR3 extends over 18 amino acids. Trimming took 0 bases from V and 0 from J, leaving 17 bases between them.

The V gene is TRBV13, the J gene TRBJ2-7; 9 positions agree with TRBD1. The V gene's germline CDR1 is PRHDT and CDR2 FYEKMQ (reference sequence). CDR3 length: 15 residues. Germline trimming cut 3 bases from V and 2 bases from J; bases unmatched to any gene: 5. The CDR3 reads CASSLGQGGAYEQYF. As DNA, the CDR3 is TGTGCCAGCAGCTTGGGACAGGGAGGTGCCTACGAGCAGTACTTC. The complete variable domain, with remaining parts taken from reference TRBV13 and TRBJ2-7, reads AAGVIQSPRHLIKEKRETATLKCYPIPRHDTVYWYQQGPGQDPQFLISFYEKMQSDKGSIPDRFSAQQFSDYHSELNMSSLELGDSALYFCASSLGQGGAYEQYFGPGTRLTVT.

This chain uses TRBV7-2 with TRBJ1-2; D perhaps matches TRBD1 (6 bases). The V gene's germline CDR1 is SGHTA and CDR2 FQGNSA. The V gene lost 5 bases and the J gene lost 0 bases, with 19 bases spanning the gap. The CDR3 covers 17 residues. CDR3 in DNA: TGTGCCAGCAGCCCCAGACTACAGGGTCAAGCTAACTATGGCTACACCTTC. Amino acids: CASSPRLQGQANYGYTF.

The rearrangement uses TRBV9 and TRBJ2-1; 11 nucleotides match TRBD2. The CDR3 has 15 amino acids. Germline loops: CDR1 SGDLS, CDR2 YYNGEE. V lost 6 bases, J lost 5 bases, and 7 bases stayed unmatched. The CDR3 DNA is TGTGCCAGCACCCTAAGGGGACTAGCGGACAATGAGCAGTTCTTC. It translates to CASTLRGLADNEQFF.

On this clone: The junction departs from germline at one end; a sequencing error may be responsible. This chain links TRBV5-5 with TRBJ2-7; unclear D gene. The CDR3 has 11 residues. Germline V lookup: CDR1 SGHKS, CDR2 YYEKEE (reference sequence). This CDR3 reads CASTLTYEQYF. DNA for the CDR3: TGTGCCAGCACCTTGACTTACGAGCAGTACTTC.

V gene TRBV7-9 combines with J gene TRBJ1-2, with D maybe TRBD1 (5 bases). The CDR3 extends over 13 amino acids. The V and J ends lost 0 bases and 8 bases respectively, with 10 bases between them. In germline, CDR1 is SEHNR, CDR2 FQNEAQ (reference sequence). CDR3 sequence: CASSLAGGKGYTF. The CDR3 nucleotides are TGTGCCAGCAGCTTAGCCGGGGGGAAGGGCTACACCTTC.